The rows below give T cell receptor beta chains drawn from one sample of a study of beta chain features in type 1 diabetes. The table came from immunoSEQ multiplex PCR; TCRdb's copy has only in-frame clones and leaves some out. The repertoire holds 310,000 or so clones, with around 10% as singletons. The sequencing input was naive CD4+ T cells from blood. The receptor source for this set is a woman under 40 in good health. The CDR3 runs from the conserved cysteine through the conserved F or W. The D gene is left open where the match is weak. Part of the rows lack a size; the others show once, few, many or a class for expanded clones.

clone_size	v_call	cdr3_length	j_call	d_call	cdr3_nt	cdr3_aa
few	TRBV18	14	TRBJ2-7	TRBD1	TGTGCCAGCTCACCCGGGACAGGGTCCCACGAGCAGTACTTC	CASSPGTGSHEQYF
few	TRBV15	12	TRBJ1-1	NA	TGTGCCACCCACTCTATGAACACTGAAGCTTTCTTT	CATHSMNTEAFF
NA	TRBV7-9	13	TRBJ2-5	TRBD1	TGTGCCAGCAGCTCTCAGGGGGCCCAGACCCAGTACTTC	CASSSQGAQTQYF
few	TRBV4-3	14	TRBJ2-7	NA	TGCGCCAGCAGCCAATGGGGGCCACCGGGGGAGCAGTACTTC	CASSQWGPPGEQYF
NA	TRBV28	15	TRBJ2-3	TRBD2	TGTGCCAGCAGGGTGACTAGCGGTCGCACAGATACGCAGTATTTT	CASRVTSGRTDTQYF
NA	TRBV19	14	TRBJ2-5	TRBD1	TGTGCCAGTAGTGTAGGACAGGGCCAAGAGACCCAGTACTTC	CASSVGQGQETQYF
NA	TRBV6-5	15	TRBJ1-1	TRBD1	TGTGCCAGCAGGGGACAGGGGACACAGAACACTGAAGCTTTCTTT	CASRGQGTQNTEAFF
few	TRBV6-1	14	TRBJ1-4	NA	TGTGCCAGCAGGACAGAGCAGGGTAATGAAAAACTGTTTTTT	CASRTEQGNEKLFF
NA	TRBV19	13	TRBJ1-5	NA	TGTGCCAGTAGCGTTAGAAGCAATCAGCCCCAGCATTTT	CASSVRSNQPQHF
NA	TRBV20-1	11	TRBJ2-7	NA	TGCAGTGCCCGGACTGGTGGGGAGCAGTACTTC	CSARTGGEQYF
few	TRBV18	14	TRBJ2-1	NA	TGTGCCAGCTCACCACTACAGGAATACAATGAGCAGTTCTTC	CASSPLQEYNEQFF
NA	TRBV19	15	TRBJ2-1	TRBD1	TGTGCCAGTAGTCCGACAGGGGTTTCGCAATATGAGCAGTTCTTC	CASSPTGVSQYEQFF
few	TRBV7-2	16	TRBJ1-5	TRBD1	TGTGCCAGCAGCCCACCGGGACAGGGAAGAAATCAGCCCCAGCATTTT	CASSPPGQGRNQPQHF
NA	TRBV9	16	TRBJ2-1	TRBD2	TGTGCCAGCAGCGTAGGGACTAGCGGGCTGGGCAATGAGCAGTTCTTC	CASSVGTSGLGNEQFF
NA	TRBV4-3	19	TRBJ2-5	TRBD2	TGCGCCAGCAGCCAAGATTGGAGTAGCGGGAGGGGATCATGTGAGACCCAGTACTTC	CASSQDWSSGRGSCETQYF
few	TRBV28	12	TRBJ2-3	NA	TGTGCCAGCAACGTTGAGGGAGATACGCAGTATTTT	CASNVEGDTQYF
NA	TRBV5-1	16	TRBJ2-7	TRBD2	TGCGCCAGCAGCTTGGAACTAGCGGGACTCTCCTACGAGCAGTACTTC	CASSLELAGLSYEQYF
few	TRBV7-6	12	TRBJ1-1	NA	TGTGCCAGCAGCTTAGATTTTACTAACCTTGTTTTT	CASSLDFTNLVF
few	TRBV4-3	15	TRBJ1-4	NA	TGCGCCAGCAGCCAAGGGCAGGGCGGGACTGAAAAACTGTTTTTT	CASSQGQGGTEKLFF
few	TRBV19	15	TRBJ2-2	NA	TGTGCCAGTAGTAAGAGCGACCTGAACACCGGGGAGCTGTTTTTT	CASSKSDLNTGELFF
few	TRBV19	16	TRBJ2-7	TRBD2	TGTGCCAGTAGTCGGGGTGTAGCGGGAGGCAACTACGAGCAGTACTTC	CASSRGVAGGNYEQYF
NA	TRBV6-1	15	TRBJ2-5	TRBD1	TGTGCCAGCAGTGAAGAGCCGACAGGGCAAGAGACCCAGTACTTC	CASSEEPTGQETQYF
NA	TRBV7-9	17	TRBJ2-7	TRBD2	TGTGCCAGCAGCTTACCGGCGGGGGGGACTAGGTCCTACGAGCAGTACTTC	CASSLPAGGTRSYEQYF
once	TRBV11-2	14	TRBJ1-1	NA	TGTGCCAGCGACAAGCGGACGGGGAACACTGAAGCTTTCTTT	CASDKRTGNTEAFF
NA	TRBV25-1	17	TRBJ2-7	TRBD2	TGTGCCAGCAGTGTCTTAGCTAGCGGGAGTTTGTTGGGGGAGCAGTACTTC	CASSVLASGSLLGEQYF
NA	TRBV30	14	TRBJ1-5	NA	TGTGCCTGGAGTGAACAGGGTTCTGATCAGCCCCAGCATTTT	CAWSEQGSDQPQHF
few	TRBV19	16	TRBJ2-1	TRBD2	TGTGCCAGTAACCGGGCGGGAGGTTACACCTACAATGAGCAGTTCTTC	CASNRAGGYTYNEQFF
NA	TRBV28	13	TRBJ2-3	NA	TGTGCCAGCAGTTTACCAGGGACAGATACGCAGTATTTT	CASSLPGTDTQYF
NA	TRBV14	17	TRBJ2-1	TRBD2	TGTGCCAGCAGCCAATATTTGGGGGGACTAGCTGACAATGAGCAGTTCTTC	CASSQYLGGLADNEQFF
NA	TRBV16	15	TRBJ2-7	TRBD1	TGTGCCAGCAGCCAAGTGACAGGGAAATCCTACGAGCAGTACTTC	CASSQVTGKSYEQYF
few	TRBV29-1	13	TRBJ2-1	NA	TGCAGCGTAGGGGACATCCGACACAATGAGCAGTTCTTC	CSVGDIRHNEQFF
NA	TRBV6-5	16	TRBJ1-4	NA	TGTGCCAGCAGTTACTCCTTCGCGTCCTCCAATGAAAAACTGTTTTTT	CASSYSFASSNEKLFF
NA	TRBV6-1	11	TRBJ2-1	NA	TGTGCCAGCAGTCCCGGGATAGTGCAGTTCTTC	CASSPGIVQFF
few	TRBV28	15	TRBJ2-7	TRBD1	TGTGCCAGCAGTCCCGGGACAGGGGGAACCTACGAGCAGTACTTC	CASSPGTGGTYEQYF
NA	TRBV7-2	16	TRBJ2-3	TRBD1	TGTGCCAGCAGCTTAATTTGGACAGGGCAGTCAGATACGCAGTATTTT	CASSLIWTGQSDTQYF
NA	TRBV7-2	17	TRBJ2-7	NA	TGTGCCAGCAGCTTAGTAGGGGAGACAGGCCCGTACTACGAGCAGTACTTC	CASSLVGETGPYYEQYF
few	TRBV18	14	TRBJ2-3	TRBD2	TGTGCCAGCTCATCGCGGGAGGGCCCTGATACGCAGTATTTT	CASSSREGPDTQYF
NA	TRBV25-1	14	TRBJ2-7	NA	TGTGCCAGCAGTGAATTAGGAGTCGCCTCCGAGCAGTACTTC	CASSELGVASEQYF
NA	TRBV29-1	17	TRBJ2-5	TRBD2	TGCAGCGTTGATCCCTGGGCTAGCGGGAGGGCCCAAGAGACCCAGTACTTC	CSVDPWASGRAQETQYF
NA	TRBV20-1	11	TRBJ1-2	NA	TGCAGTGCAGGTCCCAGGGGCTCGGACACCTTC	CSAGPRGSDTF
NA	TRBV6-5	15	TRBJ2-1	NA	TGTGCCAGCAGTGGTGGGTCGGCGGGTAAGAATGAGCAGTTCTTC	CASSGGSAGKNEQFF
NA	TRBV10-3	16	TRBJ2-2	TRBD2	TGTGCCATCAAGGGGATAGCGGGAGGTCGAACCGGGGAGCTGTTTTTT	CAIKGIAGGRTGELFF
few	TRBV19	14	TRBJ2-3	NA	TGTGCCAGTAGTATAGCTACGGGAACAGATACGCAGTATTTT	CASSIATGTDTQYF
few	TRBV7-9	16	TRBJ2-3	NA	TGTGCCAGCAGCTCCAAGGCCGGAGGACCGGCAGATACGCAGTATTTT	CASSSKAGGPADTQYF
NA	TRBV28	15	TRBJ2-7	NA	TGTGCCAGCATATACGGCGGGGGAAGGGGGGACGAGCAGTACTTC	CASIYGGGRGDEQYF
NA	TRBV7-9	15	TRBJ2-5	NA	TGTGCCAGCAGCTTAGGGCCAGTACGAACGGAGACCCAGTACTTC	CASSLGPVRTETQYF
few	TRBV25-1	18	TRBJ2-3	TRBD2	TGTGCCAGCAGTGATCCCTTCGCTCCAGCGGGGACCGCAGATACGCAGTATTTT	CASSDPFAPAGTADTQYF
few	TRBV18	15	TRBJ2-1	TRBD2	TGTGCCAGCTCACCAATGTACGCGGGAGAGAATGAGCAGTTCTTC	CASSPMYAGENEQFF
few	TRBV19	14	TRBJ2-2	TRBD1	TGTGCCACTAGGGACAGACCGAACACCGGGGAGCTGTTTTTT	CATRDRPNTGELFF
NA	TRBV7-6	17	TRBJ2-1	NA	TGTGCCAGCAGCCCCAGTCCAGCGGGTAGCTCCTACAATGAGCAGTTCTTC	CASSPSPAGSSYNEQFF
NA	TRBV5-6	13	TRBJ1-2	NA	TGTGCCAGCAGCCCGGACGGACGGGGGGGCTACACCTTC	CASSPDGRGGYTF
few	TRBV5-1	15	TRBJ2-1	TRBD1	TGCGCCAGCAGCTTGACTGGCGAGGGGGCAAATGAGCAGTTCTTC	CASSLTGEGANEQFF
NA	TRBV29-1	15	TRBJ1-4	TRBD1	TGCAGCGTGGATACAGGGGGCTTAACTAATGAAAAACTGTTTTTT	CSVDTGGLTNEKLFF
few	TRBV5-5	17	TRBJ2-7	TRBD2	TGTGCCAGCAGCACGGGACTAGCGGGAGAGAAGTCCTACGAGCAGTACTTC	CASSTGLAGEKSYEQYF
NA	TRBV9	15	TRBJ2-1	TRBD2	TGTGCCAGCAGCGCCGGGACTAGCGGGGTCAATGAGCAGTTCTTC	CASSAGTSGVNEQFF
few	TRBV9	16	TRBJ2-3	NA	TGTGCCAGCAGCGTACCCACAGGTTTGGCCACAGATACGCAGTATTTT	CASSVPTGLATDTQYF
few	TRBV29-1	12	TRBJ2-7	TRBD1	TGCAGCGTGGAACAGGGGGCGTACGAGCAGTACTTC	CSVEQGAYEQYF
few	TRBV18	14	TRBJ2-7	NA	TGTGCCAGCTCACCAACAGAACCTTCGGGGGAGCAGTACTTC	CASSPTEPSGEQYF
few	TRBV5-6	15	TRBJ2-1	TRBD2	TGTGCCAGCAGCACCGGGACTAGCGGGACCAATGAGCAGTTCTTC	CASSTGTSGTNEQFF